The source of this T cell receptor beta chain is a study of blood T cells in healthy people across ages. V shed 2 bases and J shed 4 bases, with 10 bases lying between them. CDR1 and CDR2 (germline): SGHDT, YYEEEE. The CDR3 length is 14 residues. Primers used in a second PCR of roughly 7 to 11 cycles were a sample-barcoded 5' primer and a J-beta primer mix. One entry per CDR3 protein, called by TCRdb with MiXCR from the 5' RACE reads. The sample includes about 1.8 million distinct CDR3 sequences, around half seen only once; the top ten take more than 2%. This clonotype turned up a few times. The sequence derives from a middle-aged woman in good health. This chain uses TRBV5-6 with TRBJ1-5; D is undetermined. The source material was blood. The CDR3 sequence is CASSLQQINQPQHF. CDR3 nucleotides: TGTGCCAGCAGCTTACAACAGATAAATCAGCCCCAGCATTTT. Looking up the rest from reference TRBV5-6 and TRBJ1-5 gives the full variable domain: DAGVTQSPTHLIKTRGQQVTLRCSPKSGHDTVSWYQQALGQGPQFIFQYYEEEERQRGNFPDRFSGHQFPNYSSELNVNALLLGDSALYLCASSLQQINQPQHFGDGTRLSIL.